These 10 T cell receptor beta chains were all obtained from the same sample, sequenced in a study of chemoradiotherapy in HPV16-positive cancers. Here immunoSEQ multiplex PCR was the method, and the copy in TCRdb shows in-frame clones only, minus some. The table has 10,000 to 15,000 clones, approximately 75% seen once; the top ten hold approximately 1.5%. This material was obtained from a patient who underwent chemoradiotherapy. The receptors come from a human donor with HPV-associated anogenital cancer.

V and J are TRBV4-2 and TRBJ2-3, with 11 bases that match TRBD2. Germline CDR1 LGHNA, CDR2 YNFKEQ. The V segment lost 1 base and the J segment 0 bases; nucleotides outside the gene matches: 6. The CDR3 extends over 18 amino acids. CDR3 sequence (DNA): TGTGCCAGCAGCCAAGGGCTAGCGGGGGGACCTAGCACAGATACGCAGTATTTT. Its translation: CASSQGLAGGPSTDTQYF.

This clone has just one count. This rearrangement joins TRBV5-6 to TRBJ1-1; possibly TRBD1 for D (6 bases). V was pared by 3 bases and J by 4 bases, with 13 bases between. Germline V gene data show CDR1 as SGHDT and CDR2 as YYEEEE. This CDR3 comprises 14 residues. In DNA, the CDR3 is TGTGCCAGCAGCTGGGCAGGGGTGGCCACTGAAGCTTTCTTT. As protein: CASSWAGVATEAFF.

This chain connects TRBV7-8 to TRBJ2-3, with TRBD2 as a possible D gene (5 bases). This CDR3 contains 14 residues. V lost 5 bases and J 2 bases, leaving 11 bases between the germline ends. CDR1 is SGHVS and CDR2 is FQNEAQ in the germline V gene. CDR3 residues: CASSLRTSTDTQYF. CDR3 DNA sequence: TGTGCCAGCAGCCTCAGGACTTCCACAGATACGCAGTATTTT.

The rearrangement uses TRBV5-4 and TRBJ2-7, with 9 bases fitting TRBD2. V shed 0 bases and J 2 bases; nucleotides not matched to a gene: 6. Germline-derived CDR1 and CDR2 are SGHNT and YYREEE (reference sequence). This CDR3 is built from 16 residues. CDR3: CASSLGGSGGTYEQYF. The CDR3 DNA is TGTGCCAGCAGCTTGGGGGGAAGCGGGGGGACCTACGAGCAGTACTTC.

V gene TRBV5-1 combines with J gene TRBJ1-2, with 9 bases lining up with TRBD1. This CDR3 region has 15 residues. With V trimmed by 4 bases and J by 11 bases, 15 bases remained unmatched. Germline V lookup: CDR1 SGHRS, CDR2 YFSETQ. The CDR3 region is CASSPRAGTGSKYTF. The CDR3 DNA sequence: TGCGCCAGCAGCCCCCGAGCCGGGACAGGGAGCAAATACACCTTC.

This clone was observed a few times. V gene TRBV6-1 combines with J gene TRBJ2-2; 10 nucleotides align to TRBD2. The germline gives CDR1 MNHNS, CDR2 SASEGT. CDR3 length equals 17 residues. Losses at the gene ends were 2 bases for V and 5 bases for J; bases not matched to a gene: 8. In nucleotides, the CDR3 is TGTGCCAGCAGTGAACCTAGCGGGGGAATCGCGACCGGGGAGCTGTTTTTT. This encodes CASSEPSGGIATGELFF.

This sequence joins TRBV7-3 and TRBJ2-2; no clear D gene. With 2 bases removed from V and 6 bases from J, the gap between germline ends came to 13 bases. The CDR3 covers 15 residues. Germline V gene lookup returns CDR1 SGHTA and CDR2 FQGTGA. CDR3 protein: CASSLSGFLAGELFF. The CDR3 nucleotides read TGTGCCAGCAGCTTATCTGGGTTCCTCGCCGGGGAGCTGTTTTTT.

Only a few counts were recorded for this clone. The chain has TRBV4-1 and TRBJ1-2, with TRBD1 matching 10 bases. Germline V CDR1 and CDR2: MGHRA, YSYEKL. The CDR3 covers 14 residues. V shed 4 bases and J 7 bases; nucleotides not matched to a gene: 6. The CDR3 coding sequence is TGCGCCAGCAGCCGACCGGGACAGGGGAGTGGCTACACCTTC. It encodes CASSRPGQGSGYTF.

The V and J genes are TRBV5-1 and TRBJ1-5; D unresolved. Between the trimmed V and J ends, which lost 5 bases and 4 bases, there was a span of 13 bases. Looked up from germline, CDR1 is SGHRS and CDR2 is YFSETQ. This CDR3 region has 14 residues. The CDR3: CASSSGEKNQPQHF. DNA for the CDR3: TGCGCCAGCAGTTCCGGGGAGAAAAATCAGCCCCAGCATTTT.

This chain links TRBV19 with TRBJ2-7, with 9 bases identical to TRBD1. The CDR3 has 12 amino acids. The V and J ends lost 7 bases and 6 bases, in that order; junction bases with no gene match: 4. From germline, CDR1 is LNHDA and CDR2 SQIVND (reference sequence). CDR3 region: CASKDRGGEQYF. Written as DNA, the CDR3 is TGTGCCAGTAAAGACAGGGGGGGCGAGCAGTACTTC.